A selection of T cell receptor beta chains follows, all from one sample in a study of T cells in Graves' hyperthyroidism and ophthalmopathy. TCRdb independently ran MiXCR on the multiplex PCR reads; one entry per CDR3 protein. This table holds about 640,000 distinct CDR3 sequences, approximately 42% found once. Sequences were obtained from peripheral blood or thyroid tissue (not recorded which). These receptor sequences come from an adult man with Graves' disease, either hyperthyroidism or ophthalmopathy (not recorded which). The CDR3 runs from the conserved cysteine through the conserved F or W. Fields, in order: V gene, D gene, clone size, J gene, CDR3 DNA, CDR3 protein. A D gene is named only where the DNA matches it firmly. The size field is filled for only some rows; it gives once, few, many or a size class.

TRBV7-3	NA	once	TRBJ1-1	TGTGCCAGCAGCACCGGTAGCATGAACACTGAAGCTTTCTTT	CASSTGSMNTEAFF
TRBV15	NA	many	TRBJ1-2	TGTGCCACCAGCAGAGGCGGAGAGAACTATGGCTACACCTTC	CATSRGGENYGYTF
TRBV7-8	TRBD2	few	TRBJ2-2	TGTGCTAGAGCTGTAGCGGGAGGTGACACCGGGGAGCTGTTTTTT	CARAVAGGDTGELFF
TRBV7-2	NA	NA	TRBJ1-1	TGTGCCAGCAGCTTTCCCGGGGCCATGAACACTGAAGCTTTCTTT	CASSFPGAMNTEAFF
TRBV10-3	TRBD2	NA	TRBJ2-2	TGTGCCATCAGACCCGGGACTAGCGGGGGAGCACAAGGAGTCACCGGGGAGCTGTTTTTT	CAIRPGTSGGAQGVTGELFF
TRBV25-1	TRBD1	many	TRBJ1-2	TGTGCCAGCAGTAAACAGGGGCTGAATGGCTACACCTTC	CASSKQGLNGYTF
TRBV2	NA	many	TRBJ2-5	TGTGCCAGCAGTGTTAGTGGGTTGCGAGAGACCCAGTACTTC	CASSVSGLRETQYF
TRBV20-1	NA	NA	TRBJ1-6	TGCAGTGCTAGAGATATGGGCGCAAATTCACCCCTCCACTTT	CSARDMGANSPLHF
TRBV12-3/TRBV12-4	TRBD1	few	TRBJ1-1	TGTGCCAGCAGTCTGACAGGGGAGGGGACTGAAGCTTTCTTT	CASSLTGEGTEAFF
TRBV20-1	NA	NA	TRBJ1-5	TGCAGTGCTAGTCAGGATAGCAATCAGCCCCAGCATTTT	CSASQDSNQPQHF
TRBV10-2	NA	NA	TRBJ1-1	TGCGCCAGCAGGGACACAGAGAGGGGAACTGAAGCTTTCTTT	CASRDTERGTEAFF
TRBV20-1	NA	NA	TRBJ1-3	TGCAGTGCTCGTAACCAGGGAGACACCATATATTTT	CSARNQGDTIYF
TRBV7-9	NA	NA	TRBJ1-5	TGTGCCAGCAGCTCAGGTGAGGGGACCTATAGCAATCAGCCCCAGCATTTT	CASSSGEGTYSNQPQHF
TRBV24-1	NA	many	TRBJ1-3	TGTGCCACCAGTGAGGGGACGAGCTCTGGAAACACCATATATTTT	CATSEGTSSGNTIYF
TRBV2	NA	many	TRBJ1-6	TGTGCCAGCAGTGCTAGGGGAAGTGGGAATTCACCCCTCCACTTT	CASSARGSGNSPLHF
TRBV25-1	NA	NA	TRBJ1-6	TGTGCCAGCAGTGAGAGGGGCAGGGGCAATTCACCCCTCCACTTT	CASSERGRGNSPLHF
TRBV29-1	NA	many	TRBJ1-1	TGCAGCGTTCCTCCGGGGAACACTGAAGCTTTCTTT	CSVPPGNTEAFF
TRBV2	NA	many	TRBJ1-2	TGTGCCAGCCCCCGGACAGCCTCCTATGGCTACACCTTC	CASPRTASYGYTF
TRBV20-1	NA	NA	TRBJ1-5	TGCAGTGCTAGAGAGGAGGGAGGGACGAATCAGCCCCAGCATTTT	CSAREEGGTNQPQHF
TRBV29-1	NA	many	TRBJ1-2	TGCAGCGTTGAAGATCTAGCAGGGGATGGCTACACCTTC	CSVEDLAGDGYTF
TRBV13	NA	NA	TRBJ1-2	TGTGCCAGCAGCAAACGGGACACAAAATTTAACTATGGCTACACCTTC	CASSKRDTKFNYGYTF
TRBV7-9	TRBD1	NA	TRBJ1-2	TGTGCCAGCAGCCCCATGGGGACAGGGGGGTATTGCTACACCTTC	CASSPMGTGGYCYTF
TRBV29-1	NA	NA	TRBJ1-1	TGCAGCGTTGAGTTCCGGGGGACGAACACTGAAGCTTTCTTT	CSVEFRGTNTEAFF
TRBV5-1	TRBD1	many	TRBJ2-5	TGCGCCAGCAGCAGCGGGACAGGGGATGAGACCCAGTACTTC	CASSSGTGDETQYF
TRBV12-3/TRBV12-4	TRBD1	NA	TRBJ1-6	TGTGCCAGCAGCAACCGGACAGGGGGCTCAGGTTCACCCCTCCACTTT	CASSNRTGGSGSPLHF
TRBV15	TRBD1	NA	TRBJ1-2	TGTGCCAGCAGCCGTCCCGGGACAGGGACCTATGGCTACACCTTC	CASSRPGTGTYGYTF
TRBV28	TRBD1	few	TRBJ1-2	TGTGCCAGCAGTTTCCGGACAGGGGGCGGCTACACCTTC	CASSFRTGGGYTF
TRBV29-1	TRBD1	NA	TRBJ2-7	TGCAGCGACCGGGACAGGGGCTACGAGCAGTACTTC	CSDRDRGYEQYF
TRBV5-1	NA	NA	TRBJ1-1	TGCGCCAGCAGCTTATCGGCGGTGCAACCTGAAGCTTTCTTT	CASSLSAVQPEAFF
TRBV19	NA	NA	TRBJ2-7	TGTGCCAGTATGAACCTAGGGCTAGACGGTTACGAGCAGTACTTC	CASMNLGLDGYEQYF
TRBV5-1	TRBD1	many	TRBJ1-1	TGCGCCAGCAGCGTGACAGGGATCGGGACTGAAGCTTTCTTT	CASSVTGIGTEAFF
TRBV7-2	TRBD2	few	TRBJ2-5	TGTGCCAGCAGCTTAGGGACTAGCGGGGGGAAAGAGACCCAGTACTTC	CASSLGTSGGKETQYF
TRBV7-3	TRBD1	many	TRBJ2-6	TGTGCCAGCAGTACACCGGGACAGGGAGCGTCTGGGGCCAACGTCCTGACTTTC	CASSTPGQGASGANVLTF
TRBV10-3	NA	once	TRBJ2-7	TGTGCCAGCAGTGAAACACCTCGGGGCGAGCAGTACTTC	CASSETPRGEQYF
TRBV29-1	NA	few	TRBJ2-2	TGCAGCGTCCAGGACACCGGGGAGCTGTTTTTT	CSVQDTGELFF
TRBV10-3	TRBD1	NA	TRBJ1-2	TGTGCCATCAGTGGACAGGGATCAGGCGGCTACACCTTC	CAISGQGSGGYTF
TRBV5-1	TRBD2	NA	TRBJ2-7	TGCGCCAGCAGCTTGGAGGGACTAGCGGCGTCCTACGAGCAGTACTTC	CASSLEGLAASYEQYF
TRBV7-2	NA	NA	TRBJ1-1	TGTGCCAGCAGCTTAGTTTCGCCGGTGGGGCCTGAAGCTTTCTTT	CASSLVSPVGPEAFF
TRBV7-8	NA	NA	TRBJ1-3	TGTGCCAGCAGCTTAGAAGGGGGGATTGGAAACACCATATATTTT	CASSLEGGIGNTIYF
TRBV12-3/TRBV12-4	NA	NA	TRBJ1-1	TGTGCCAGCACCTGGCGCACTGAAGCTTTCTTT	CASTWRTEAFF
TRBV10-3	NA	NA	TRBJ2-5	TGTGCCATCAGTGACGGGGGCCTGGGAGAGACCCAGTACTTC	CAISDGGLGETQYF
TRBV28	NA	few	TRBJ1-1	TGTGCCAGCAGTTTGGGGACATCTGAAGCTTTCTTT	CASSLGTSEAFF
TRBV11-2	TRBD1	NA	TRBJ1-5	TGTGCCAGCAGCTGGAGGGACAGAGGTCTCTGGGACAGCAATCAGCCCCAGCATTTT	CASSWRDRGLWDSNQPQHF
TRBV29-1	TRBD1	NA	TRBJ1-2	TGCAGCGTTCTTACAGGGGCAGCTAACTATGGCTACACCTTC	CSVLTGAANYGYTF
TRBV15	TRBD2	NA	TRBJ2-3	TGTGCCACCAGCAGAGATCTAGCGGGAGCAGATACGCAGTATTTT	CATSRDLAGADTQYF
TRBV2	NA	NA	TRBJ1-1	TGTGCCAGCAGTGCAGGTCTGACTTTCACTAAAGCTTTCTTT	CASSAGLTFTKAFF
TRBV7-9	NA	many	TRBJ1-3	TGTGCCAGCAGCTCGACCGACGGAAACACCATATATTTT	CASSSTDGNTIYF
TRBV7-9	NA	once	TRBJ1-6	TGCGCCAGCAGCCAACCAAGAAGCGAATCACCCCTCCACTTT	CASSQPRSESPLHF
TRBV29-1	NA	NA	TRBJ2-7	TGCAGCGTTGGATCGGCAGGGAGCGGCTACGAGCAGTACTTC	CSVGSAGSGYEQYF
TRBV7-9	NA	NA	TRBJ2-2	TGTGCCAGTAGTTACCGGGCAGCGGCCGGGGAGCTGTTTTTT	CASSYRAAAGELFF
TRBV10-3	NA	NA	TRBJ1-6	TGTGCCAGCAGTGAATCCCCCTATAATTCACCCCTCCACTTT	CASSESPYNSPLHF
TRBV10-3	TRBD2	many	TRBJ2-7	TGTGCCATCAGTGAGTTTGCGGGAGAGCTCGGCGAGCAGTACTTC	CAISEFAGELGEQYF
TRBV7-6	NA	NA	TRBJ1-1	TGTGCCAGCAGCTCCTCTTGGGGCAACACTGAAGCTTTCTTT	CASSSSWGNTEAFF
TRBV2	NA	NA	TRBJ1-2	TGTGCCAGCAGTGCTCGGAACACAGGGTTGCATGGCTACACCTTC	CASSARNTGLHGYTF
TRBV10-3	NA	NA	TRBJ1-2	TGTGCCATCAAATCAGGAGCCGACTATGGCTACACCTTC	CAIKSGADYGYTF
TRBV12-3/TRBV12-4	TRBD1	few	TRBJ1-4	TGTGCCAGCAGCTTGTACGGGACAGGGCGAAAACTGTTTTTT	CASSLYGTGRKLFF
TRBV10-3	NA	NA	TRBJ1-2	TGTGCCAGCGCCTGGAGGAAGGGCTCTAACTATGGCTACACCTTC	CASAWRKGSNYGYTF
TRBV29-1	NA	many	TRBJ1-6	TGCAGCGTTGCAGAAGGTGGGCGGGATTCACCCCTCCACTTT	CSVAEGGRDSPLHF
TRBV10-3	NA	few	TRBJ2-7	TGTGCCATCAGAGCCTTGGACAGCTCCTACGAGCAGTACTTC	CAIRALDSSYEQYF
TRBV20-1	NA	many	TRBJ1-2	TGCAGTGCTAGAGTCTTTGGGGGTGACAGGTCGAACTATGGCTACACCTTC	CSARVFGGDRSNYGYTF